One sample yielded the 8 T cell receptor beta chains listed below, sequenced in a study of cytomegalovirus exposure and HLA in healthy donors. PCR involved 60 Vbeta and 13 Jbeta primers. Generated by immunoSEQ multiplex PCR, the TCRdb table keeps only in-frame clones and is missing some. Here the sample spans 20,000 to 30,000 clones, approximately 75% being singletons. Sequenced: PBMCs. The receptors originated from a male donor in good health and CMV-seronegative.

This chain connects TRBV6-4 to TRBJ2-2; TRBD2 might be the D (5 bases). V lost 3 bases, J lost 4 bases, and 9 bases lay in between. This CDR3 comprises 14 residues. Germline values: CDR1 MRHNA, CDR2 SNTAGT. The CDR3 reads CASSDRGATGELFF. The CDR3 DNA follows: TGTGCCAGCAGTGATCGGGGTGCCACCGGGGAGCTGTTTTTT.

The V call is TRBV9, the J call TRBJ2-7; 9 nucleotides agree with TRBD1. Trimming took 5 bases from V and 2 from J; bases not matched to a gene: 11. Germline V gene data show CDR1 as SGDLS and CDR2 as YYNGEE. CDR3 length equals 16 residues. CDR3 coding DNA: TGTGCCAGCAGTGCCACCGGGACAGGGAACCCCTACGAGCAGTACTTC. Residues: CASSATGTGNPYEQYF.

CDR3 sequence (DNA): TGTGCCAGCAGCTTAGCGGGGCTGAGCACAGATACGCAGTATTTT. It translates to CASSLAGLSTDTQYF. The V and J genes are TRBV7-3 and TRBJ2-3; TRBD2 might be the D (6 bases). V gave up 2 bases and J gave up 0 bases, with 9 bases separating them. Germline V gene data show CDR1 as SGHTA and CDR2 as FQGTGA. The length of the CDR3 is 15 residues. Supplemented by reference TRBV7-3 and TRBJ2-3, the full variable domain reads GAGVSQTPSNKVTEKGKYVELRCDPISGHTALYWYRQSLGQGPEFLIYFQGTGAADDSGLPNDRFFAVRPEGSVSTLKIQRTERGDSAVYLCASSLAGLSTDTQYFGPGTRLTVL.

V usage is TRBV27 and J usage is TRBJ2-5; 7 bases match TRBD2. This CDR3 spans 13 amino acids. V shed 7 bases and J 2 bases; nucleotides not matched to a gene: 4. Germline-derived CDR1 and CDR2 are MNHEY and SMNVEV (reference sequence). The CDR3 DNA follows: TGTGCCAGCATGGGGCGGGGGCAAGAGACCCAGTACTTC. Translated: CASMGRGQETQYF.

This rearrangement joins TRBV7-3 to TRBJ1-1; 10 nucleotides line up with TRBD1. The CDR3 loop spans 13 amino acids. Germline loops: CDR1 SGHTA, CDR2 FQGTGA. V shed 5 bases, J shed 4 bases, and the junction held 1 base outside the gene matches. CDR3 in DNA: TGTGCCAGCAGCCGACAGGGGGCCACTGAAGCTTTCTTT. This codes for CASSRQGATEAFF.

The genes are TRBV5-4 and TRBJ1-1, with 8 nucleotides matching TRBD1. The CDR3 is made up of 13 amino acids. Losses at the gene ends were 0 bases for V and 6 bases for J; bases not matched to a gene: 1. From germline, CDR1 is SGHNT and CDR2 YYREEE (reference sequence). The CDR3: CASSLETGAEAFF. The CDR3 region has the DNA TGTGCCAGCAGCTTGGAGACAGGGGCTGAAGCTTTCTTT. The variable domain in full, completed from reference TRBV5-4 and TRBJ1-1, reads ETGVTQSPTHLIKTRGQQVTLRCSSQSGHNTVSWYQQALGQGPQFIFQYYREEENGRGNFPPRFSGLQFPNYSSELNVNALELDDSALYLCASSLETGAEAFFGQGTRLTVV.

This clone occurred a few times. The rearrangement joins TRBV4-3 to TRBJ2-5; tentatively, D is TRBD2 (5 bases). Judging by the DNA end, TRBJ2-7 fits better; the J call may be wrong. CDR3 length: 15 amino acids. Germline values: CDR1 LGHNA, CDR2 YSLEER. The CDR3 nucleotides are TGCGCCAGCAGCCAAGTCGCCGGGGTCTCCTACGAGCAGTACTTC. This translates into CASSQVAGVSYEQYF.

This chain connects TRBV21-1 to TRBJ2-7; the D call in the table, TRBD1, was not verified against the DNA. TRBV21-1 is recorded as a pseudogene. This CDR3 is built from 15 residues. The CDR3 region is CASSKVVRDSYEQYF. The CDR3 coding sequence is TGTGCCAGCAGCAAGGTTGTCAGGGACTCCTACGAGCAGTACTTC.